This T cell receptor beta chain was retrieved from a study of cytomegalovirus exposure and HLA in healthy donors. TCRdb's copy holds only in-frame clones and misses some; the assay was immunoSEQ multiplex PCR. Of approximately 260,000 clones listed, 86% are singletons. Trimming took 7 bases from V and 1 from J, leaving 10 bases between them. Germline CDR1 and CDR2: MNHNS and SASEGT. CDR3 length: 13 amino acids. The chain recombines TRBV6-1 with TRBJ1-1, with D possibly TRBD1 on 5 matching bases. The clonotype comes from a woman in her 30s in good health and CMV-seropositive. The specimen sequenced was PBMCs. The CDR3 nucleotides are TGTGCCAGCATAGACAGTAAGAACACTGAAGCTTTCTTT. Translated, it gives CASIDSKNTEAFF.